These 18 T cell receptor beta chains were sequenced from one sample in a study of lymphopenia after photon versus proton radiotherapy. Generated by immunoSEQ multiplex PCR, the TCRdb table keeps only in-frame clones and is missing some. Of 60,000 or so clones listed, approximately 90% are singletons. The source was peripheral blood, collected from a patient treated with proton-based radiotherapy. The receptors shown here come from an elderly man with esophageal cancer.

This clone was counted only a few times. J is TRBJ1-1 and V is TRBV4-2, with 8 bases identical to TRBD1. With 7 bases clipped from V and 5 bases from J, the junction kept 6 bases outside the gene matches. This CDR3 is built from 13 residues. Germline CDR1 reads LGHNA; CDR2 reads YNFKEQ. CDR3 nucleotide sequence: TGTGCCAGCACTAAGGACAGGGTAACTGAAGCTTTCTTT. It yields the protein CASTKDRVTEAFF.

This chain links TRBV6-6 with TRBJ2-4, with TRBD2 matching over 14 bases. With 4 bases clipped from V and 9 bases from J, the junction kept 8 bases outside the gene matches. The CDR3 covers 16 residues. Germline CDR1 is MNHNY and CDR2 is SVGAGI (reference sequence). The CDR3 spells CASSSHGTSGSSIQYF. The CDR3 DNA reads TGTGCCAGCAGTTCCCATGGGACTAGCGGGAGTAGCATTCAGTACTTC.

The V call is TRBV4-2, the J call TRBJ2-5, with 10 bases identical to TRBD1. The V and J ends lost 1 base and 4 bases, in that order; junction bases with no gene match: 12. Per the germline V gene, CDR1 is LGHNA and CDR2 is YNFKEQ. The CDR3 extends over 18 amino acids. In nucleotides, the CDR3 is TGTGCCAGCAGCCAAGGTACCGGGACAGGGGTTCCCTCAGAGACCCAGTACTTC. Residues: CASSQGTGTGVPSETQYF.

Here the CDR3 DNA reads TGCGCCAGCAGCCAAGAGAGTAACAATAACTATGGCTACACCTTC. Its translation is CASSQESNNNYGYTF. The chain has TRBV4-3 and TRBJ1-2; no clear D. Germline V CDR1 and CDR2: LGHNA, YSLEER. CDR3 length: 15 amino acids. V lost 0 bases and J lost 1, with 9 bases in between.

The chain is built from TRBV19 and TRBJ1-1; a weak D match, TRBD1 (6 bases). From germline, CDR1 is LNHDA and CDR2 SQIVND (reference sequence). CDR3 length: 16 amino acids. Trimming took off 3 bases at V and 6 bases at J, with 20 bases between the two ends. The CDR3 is CASSMWWGVGGPEAFF. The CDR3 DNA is TGTGCCAGTAGTATGTGGTGGGGAGTGGGGGGCCCTGAAGCTTTCTTT.

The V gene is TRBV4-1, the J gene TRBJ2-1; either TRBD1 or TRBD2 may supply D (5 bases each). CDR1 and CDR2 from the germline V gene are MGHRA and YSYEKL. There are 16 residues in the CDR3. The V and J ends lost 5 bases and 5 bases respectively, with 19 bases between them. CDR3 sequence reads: CASSRGSLMGDNEQFF. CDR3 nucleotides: TGCGCCAGCAGCAGGGGAAGCCTTATGGGGGACAATGAGCAGTTCTTC.

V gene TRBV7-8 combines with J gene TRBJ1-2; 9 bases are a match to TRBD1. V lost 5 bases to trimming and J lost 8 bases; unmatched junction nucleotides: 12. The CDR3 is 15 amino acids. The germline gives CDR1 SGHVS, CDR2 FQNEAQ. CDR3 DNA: TGTGCCAGCAGCCGTCAGGTGGGACAGGGCGGCGGCTACACCTTC. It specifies CASSRQVGQGGGYTF.

Here the CDR3 reads CASSWGELPYEQYF. The CDR3 bases are TGTGCCAGCAGCTGGGGAGAATTACCCTACGAGCAGTACTTC. The rearrangement joins TRBV6-5 to TRBJ2-7, with D possibly being TRBD2 (5 bases). This CDR3 is 14 amino acids long. CDR1 and CDR2 (germline): MNHEY, SVGAGI. The V and J ends lost 6 bases and 2 bases respectively, with 14 bases between them.

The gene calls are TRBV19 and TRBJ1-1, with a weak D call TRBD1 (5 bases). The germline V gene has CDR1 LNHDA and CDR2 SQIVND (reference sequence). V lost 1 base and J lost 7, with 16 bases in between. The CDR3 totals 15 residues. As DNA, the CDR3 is TGTGCCAGTAGTATAGGTGCGGGGCCTTATGGTGAAGCTTTCTTT. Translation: CASSIGAGPYGEAFF.

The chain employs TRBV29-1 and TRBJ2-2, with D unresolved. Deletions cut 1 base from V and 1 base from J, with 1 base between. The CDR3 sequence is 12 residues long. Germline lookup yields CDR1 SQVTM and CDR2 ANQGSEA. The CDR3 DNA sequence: TGCAGCGTTGAAGTGAACACCGGGGAGCTGTTTTTT. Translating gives CSVEVNTGELFF.

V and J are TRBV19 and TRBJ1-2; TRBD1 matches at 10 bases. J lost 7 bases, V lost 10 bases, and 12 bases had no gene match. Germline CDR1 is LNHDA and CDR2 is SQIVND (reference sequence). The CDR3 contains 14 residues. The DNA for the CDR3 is TGTGCCACCAAATGGACAGGGGGGGATCCTGGCTACACCTTC. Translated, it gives CATKWTGGDPGYTF.

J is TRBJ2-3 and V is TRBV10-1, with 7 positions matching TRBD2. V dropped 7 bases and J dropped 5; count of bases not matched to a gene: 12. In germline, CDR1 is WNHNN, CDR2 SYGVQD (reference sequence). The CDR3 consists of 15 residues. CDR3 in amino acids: CASKGGGYGEDTQYF. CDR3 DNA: TGCGCCAGCAAAGGCGGGGGATACGGGGAAGATACGCAGTATTTT.

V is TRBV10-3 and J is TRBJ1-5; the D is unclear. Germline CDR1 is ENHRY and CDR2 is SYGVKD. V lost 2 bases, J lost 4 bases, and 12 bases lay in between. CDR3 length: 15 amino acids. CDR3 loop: CAISEASEANQPQHF. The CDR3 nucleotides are TGTGCCATCAGTGAGGCCTCAGAAGCGAATCAGCCCCAGCATTTT.

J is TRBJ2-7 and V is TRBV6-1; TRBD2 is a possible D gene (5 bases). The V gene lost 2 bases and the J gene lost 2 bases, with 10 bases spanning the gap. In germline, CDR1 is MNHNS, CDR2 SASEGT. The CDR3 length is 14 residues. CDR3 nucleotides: TGTGCCAGCAGTGAATTCCTAGCCACCTACGAGCAGTACTTC. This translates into CASSEFLATYEQYF.

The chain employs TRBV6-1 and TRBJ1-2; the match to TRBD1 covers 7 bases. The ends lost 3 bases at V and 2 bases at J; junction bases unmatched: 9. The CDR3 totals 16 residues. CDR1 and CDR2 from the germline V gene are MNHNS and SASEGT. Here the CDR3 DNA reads TGTGCCAGCAGTGAGCAGGGACAGTTGGTAAACTATGGCTACACCTTC. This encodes CASSEQGQLVNYGYTF.

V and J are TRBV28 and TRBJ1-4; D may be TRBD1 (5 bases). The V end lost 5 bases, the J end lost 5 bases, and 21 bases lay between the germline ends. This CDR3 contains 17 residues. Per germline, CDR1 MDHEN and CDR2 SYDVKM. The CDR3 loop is CASSGGQGTVGNEKLFF. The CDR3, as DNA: TGTGCCAGCAGTGGAGGACAAGGGACGGTCGGCAATGAAAAACTGTTTTTT. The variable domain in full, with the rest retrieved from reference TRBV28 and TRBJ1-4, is DVKVTQSSRYLVKRTGEKVFLECVQDMDHENMFWYRQDPGLGLRLIYFSYDVKMKEKGDIPEGYSVSREKKERFSLILESASTNQTSMYLCASSGGQGTVGNEKLFFGSGTQLSVL.

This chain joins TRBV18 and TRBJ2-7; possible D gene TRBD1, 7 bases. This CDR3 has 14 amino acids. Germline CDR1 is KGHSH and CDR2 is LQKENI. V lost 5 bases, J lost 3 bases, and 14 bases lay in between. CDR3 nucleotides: TGTGCCAGCTCATCATCAGGGGGAGGCTACGAGCAGTACTTC. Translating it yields CASSSSGGGYEQYF. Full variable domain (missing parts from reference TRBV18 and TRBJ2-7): NAGVMQNPRHLVRRRGQEARLRCSPMKGHSHVYWYRQLPEEGLKFMVYLQKENIIDESGMPKERFSAEFPKEGPSILRIQQVVRGDSAAYFCASSSSGGGYEQYFGPGTRLTVT.

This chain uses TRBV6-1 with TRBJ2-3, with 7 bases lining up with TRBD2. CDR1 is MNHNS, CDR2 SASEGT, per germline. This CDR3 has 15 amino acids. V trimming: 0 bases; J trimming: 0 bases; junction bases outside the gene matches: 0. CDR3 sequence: CASSEASGSTDTQYF. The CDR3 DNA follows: TGTGCCAGCAGTGAAGCTAGCGGGAGCACAGATACGCAGTATTTT.